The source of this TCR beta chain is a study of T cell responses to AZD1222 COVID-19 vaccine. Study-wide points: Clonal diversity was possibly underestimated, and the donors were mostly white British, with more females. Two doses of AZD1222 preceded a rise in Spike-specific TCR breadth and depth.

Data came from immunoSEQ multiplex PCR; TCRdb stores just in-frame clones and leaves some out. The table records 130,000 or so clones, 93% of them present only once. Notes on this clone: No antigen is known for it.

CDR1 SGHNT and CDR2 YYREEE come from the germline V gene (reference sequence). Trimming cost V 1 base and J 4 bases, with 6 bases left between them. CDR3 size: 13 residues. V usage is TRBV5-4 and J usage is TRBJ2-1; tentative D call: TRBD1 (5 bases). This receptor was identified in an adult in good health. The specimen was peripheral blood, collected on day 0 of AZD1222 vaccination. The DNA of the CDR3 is TGTGCCAGCAGCTTGCAGGGTTACAATGAGCAGTTCTTC. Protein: CASSLQGYNEQFF. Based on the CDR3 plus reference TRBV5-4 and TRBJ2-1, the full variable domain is ETGVTQSPTHLIKTRGQQVTLRCSSQSGHNTVSWYQQALGQGPQFIFQYYREEENGRGNFPPRFSGLQFPNYSSELNVNALELDDSALYLCASSLQGYNEQFFGPGTRLTVL.